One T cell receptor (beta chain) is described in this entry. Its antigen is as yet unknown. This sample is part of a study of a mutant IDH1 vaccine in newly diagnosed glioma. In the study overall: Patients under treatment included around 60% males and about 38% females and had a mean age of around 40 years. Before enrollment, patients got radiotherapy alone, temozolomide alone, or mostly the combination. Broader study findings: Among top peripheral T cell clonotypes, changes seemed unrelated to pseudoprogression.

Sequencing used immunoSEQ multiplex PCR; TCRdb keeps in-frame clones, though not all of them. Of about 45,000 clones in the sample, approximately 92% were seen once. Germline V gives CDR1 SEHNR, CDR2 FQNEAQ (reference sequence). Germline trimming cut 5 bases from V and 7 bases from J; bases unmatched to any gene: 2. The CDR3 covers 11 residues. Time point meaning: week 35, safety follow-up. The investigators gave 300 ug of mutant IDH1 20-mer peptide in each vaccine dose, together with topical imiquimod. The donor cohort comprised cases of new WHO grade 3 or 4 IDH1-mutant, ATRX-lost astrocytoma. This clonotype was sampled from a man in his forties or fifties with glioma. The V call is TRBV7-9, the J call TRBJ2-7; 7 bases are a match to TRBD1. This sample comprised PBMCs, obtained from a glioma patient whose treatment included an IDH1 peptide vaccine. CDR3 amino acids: CASSLQGEQYF. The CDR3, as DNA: TGTGCCAGCAGCCTACAGGGGGAGCAGTACTTC.